There are many counts of the clone carrying this TCR beta chain. Its cognate antigen is unknown. Template switching introduced a universal primer site, and the cDNA bore unique molecular identifiers. Each CDR3 protein is one row after TCRdb ran MiXCR on the 5' RACE reads. The sample has approximately 670,000 distinct CDR3 sequences; over 5% are singletons. This sample was included in a study of identical twins. Study-wide points: In monozygotic twins, models underestimated the sharing of out-of-frame TCR alpha. In cord blood, abundant beta clonotypes had fewer insertions; memory showed no trend.

Source material: naive T cells sorted from blood. This TCR was sampled from a man aged 18-30 years in good health.

Written as DNA, the CDR3 is TGCAGTGCCCGGCGGGCGAACACCGGGGAGCTGTTTTTT. Translation: CSARRANTGELFF. The gene calls are TRBV20-1 and TRBJ2-2; TRBD2 is a possible D gene (5 bases). The V end was cut by 6 bases, the J end by 0 bases, with 8 bases between. CDR3 length: 13 residues. In germline, CDR1 is DFQATT, CDR2 SNEGSKA (reference sequence).